These 19 T cell receptor beta chains were all obtained from the same sample, sequenced in a study of shared clonotypes between healthy human individuals. The method was immunoSEQ multiplex PCR; TCRdb's version includes in-frame clones alone and lacks a portion of them. Of under 1 million clones in the sample, 90% to 97% were seen once. Naive CD8 cells comprised CD45RO-negative, CCR7-positively selected cells, excluding terminally differentiated effector memory CD45RA+ cells. Sequencing used naive CD8+ T cells sorted from blood. Receptor source: a man aged 25 to 45 in good health.

The chain carries TRBV11-3 and TRBJ2-2, with D possibly matching TRBD2 (5 bases). Germline lookup yields CDR1 SGHNT and CDR2 YENEEA. V was trimmed by 3 bases and J by 0 bases, leaving 8 bases between them. CDR3 length equals 15 residues. The CDR3 bases are TGTGCCAGCAGCTTGGGCGGGTCGAACACCGGGGAGCTGTTTTTT. Translation: CASSLGGSNTGELFF.

This clone was observed a handful of times. The chain joins TRBV5-6 to TRBJ1-2; TRBD1 might be the D (5 bases). This CDR3 has 16 residues. The germline CDR1 and CDR2 sequences are SGHDT and YYEEEE. V lost 0 bases and J 3 bases, leaving 15 bases between the germline ends. The CDR3 here is CASSLDGRRGHYGYTF. CDR3 bases: TGTGCCAGCAGCTTGGACGGACGGAGGGGACACTATGGCTACACCTTC.

This sequence joins TRBV9 and TRBJ2-1; 12 nucleotides line up with TRBD1. CDR1 and CDR2 from the germline V gene are SGDLS and YYNGEE. J gave up 7 bases and V 3 bases, and 20 bases lay outside the gene matches. This CDR3 is built from 20 residues. CDR3 region: CASSAVLSYNRDRGRNEQFF. CDR3 coding DNA: TGTGCCAGCAGCGCCGTCCTATCCTATAACCGGGACAGGGGGCGAAATGAGCAGTTCTTC.

The genes are TRBV5-6 and TRBJ1-3, with 9 bases identical to TRBD1. Germline assignment: CDR1 SGHDT and CDR2 YYEEEE. The CDR3 has 15 residues. With V trimmed by 4 bases and J by 4 bases, 6 bases remained unmatched. The CDR3 DNA reads TGTGCCAGCAGCCCGGGACAGGGTTCCGGAAACACCATATATTTT. Its protein is CASSPGQGSGNTIYF. Using reference TRBV5-6 and TRBJ1-3 for the parts outside the CDR3, the full variable domain is DAGVTQSPTHLIKTRGQQVTLRCSPKSGHDTVSWYQQALGQGPQFIFQYYEEEERQRGNFPDRFSGHQFPNYSSELNVNALLLGDSALYLCASSPGQGSGNTIYFGEGSWLTVV.

The chain links TRBV4-3 to TRBJ2-7; possible D gene TRBD1, 5 bases. The V gene's germline CDR1 is LGHNA and CDR2 YSLEER. Trimming cost V 3 bases and J 3 bases, with 15 bases left between them. The CDR3 length is 15 residues. For the CDR3, the DNA is TGCGCCAGCAGCCATTTAATGGACACTGTCTACGAGCAGTACTTC. Protein product: CASSHLMDTVYEQYF.

This clone was recorded only once. Here the CDR3 reads CASSLDLDYEQYF. The CDR3 DNA reads TGCGCCAGCAGCTTGGATTTGGATTACGAGCAGTACTTC. The rearrangement links TRBV5-1 to TRBJ2-7; D remains ambiguous. Germline values: CDR1 SGHRS, CDR2 YFSETQ. This CDR3 region has 13 residues. V was cut by 0 bases and J by 4 bases, with 8 bases left in between.

This clone was found once. Other DNA sequences in the same sample also yield this CDR3. This chain uses TRBV5-6 with TRBJ1-5, with D possibly matching TRBD1 (6 bases). Trimming pared 0 bases from V and 2 bases from J, leaving 6 bases between. The CDR3 loop spans 14 amino acids. Germline CDR1 reads SGHDT; CDR2 reads YYEEEE. CDR3 DNA: TGTGCCAGCAGCTTGGGGACAGGCAATCAGCCCCAGCATTTT. This encodes CASSLGTGNQPQHF.

The chain uses TRBV28 and TRBJ2-7; 7 bases fit TRBD1. After removal of 9 bases from V and 5 bases from J, the junction contained 10 bases not matched to a gene. The CDR3 has 13 amino acids. The V gene's germline CDR1 is MDHEN and CDR2 SYDVKM. In DNA form, the CDR3 reads TGTGCCAGTATTGACAGGGAGTTAGACGAGCAGTACTTC. This encodes CASIDRELDEQYF.

V and J are TRBV5-1 and TRBJ2-5, with TRBD2 matching 13 bases. The CDR3 consists of 17 residues. The J segment lost 4 bases and the V segment lost 3 bases, leaving 9 bases of the junction unmatched. Germline CDR1 SGHRS, CDR2 YFSETQ. In DNA, the CDR3 is TGCGCCAGCAGCTGGGGACTAGCGGGAAAGATATCAGAGACCCAGTACTTC. Encoded protein: CASSWGLAGKISETQYF.

The V call is TRBV7-2, the J call TRBJ2-7; unclear D gene. The CDR3 length is 13 residues. V lost 3 bases to trimming and J lost 5 bases, with 11 bases between them. The germline V gene has CDR1 SGHTA and CDR2 FQGNSA. The CDR3 DNA sequence: TGTGCCAGCAGCTTGCCGCAGGAAAACGAGCAGTACTTC. Translated: CASSLPQENEQYF. Looking up the rest from reference TRBV7-2 and TRBJ2-7 gives the full variable domain: GAGVSQSPSNKVTEKGKDVELRCDPISGHTALYWYRQSLGQGLEFLIYFQGNSAPDKSGLPSDRFSAERTGGSVSTLTIQRTQQEDSAVYLCASSLPQENEQYFGPGTRLTVT.

The rearrangement uses TRBV6-6 and TRBJ2-1, with TRBD1 matching 7 bases. V lost 6 bases to trimming and J lost 8 bases; unmatched junction nucleotides: 10. Germline CDR1 MNHNY, CDR2 SVGAGI (reference sequence). The CDR3 runs to 14 residues. The CDR3 sequence is CASSPGTVLDEQFF. CDR3 in DNA: TGTGCCAGCAGCCCCGGGACAGTTCTCGATGAGCAGTTCTTC.

CDR3 DNA: TGTGCCAGCAGTGCTAGCGCCACCTACAATGAGCAGTTCTTC. Translation gives CASSASATYNEQFF. The V gene is TRBV6-5, the J gene TRBJ2-1; weak D call: TRBD2 (6 bases). V was shortened by 5 bases and J by 2 bases, with 10 bases between the two germline ends. The CDR3 extends over 14 amino acids. Germline CDR1 MNHEY, CDR2 SVGAGI.

The rearrangement joins TRBV5-1 to TRBJ2-1; D remains unclear. Looked up from germline, CDR1 is SGHRS and CDR2 is YFSETQ. The CDR3 is 18 residues long. V was cut by 4 bases and J by 0 bases, with 20 bases left in between. CDR3 region: CASSPRLSSLSSYNEQFF. The CDR3 nucleotides read TGCGCCAGCAGCCCCCGTCTTAGCTCCCTATCCTCCTACAATGAGCAGTTCTTC.

V usage is TRBV5-6 and J usage is TRBJ1-1; D may be TRBD1 (6 bases). In germline, CDR1 is SGHDT, CDR2 YYEEEE. Trimming stripped 3 bases from V and 1 base from J, with 19 bases between. The CDR3 totals 17 residues. CDR3 in DNA: TGTGCCAGCAGCTCGACAAACAAACAGGGTTGGAACACTGAAGCTTTCTTT. Encoded protein: CASSSTNKQGWNTEAFF.

This clone has only one observation. The missing conserved phenylalanine or tryptophan at the end of this CDR3 makes a read error likely. No DNA is shown, since the ends of the CDR3 on it are uncertain; the CDR3 is the one TCRdb lists. The chain has TRBV2 and TRBJ2-7; the table's TRBD1 call for D was not verified on the DNA. The CDR3 is 13 residues long, counting both termini. CDR1 is SNHLY and CDR2 is FYNNEI in the germline V gene. CDR3 region: CASSEGPRDRVNL.

This chain joins TRBV7-9 and TRBJ2-6; 7 bases are shared with TRBD1. The CDR3 length is 16 residues. J was trimmed by 2 bases and V by 5 bases; bases with no gene match: 6. Germline V gene sequence: CDR1 SEHNR, CDR2 FQNEAQ (reference sequence). The CDR3 region is CASSDVDRAGANVLTF. CDR3 sequence (DNA): TGTGCCAGCAGCGACGTCGACAGGGCTGGGGCCAACGTCCTGACTTTC.

Notes on this clone: Other DNA sequences within the sample encode an identical CDR3. The rearrangement joins TRBV19 to TRBJ2-7, with D possibly TRBD2 on 6 matching bases. This CDR3 spans 13 amino acids. Germline CDR1 is LNHDA and CDR2 is SQIVND (reference sequence). With 3 bases removed from V and 3 bases from J, the gap between germline ends came to 9 bases. The DNA of the CDR3 is TGTGCCAGTAGTATCGGCGGGAACTACGAGCAGTACTTC. This sequence encodes CASSIGGNYEQYF.

This chain joins TRBV7-2 and TRBJ1-1, with TRBD1 matching 10 bases. Trimming at V came to 10 bases and at J to 4 bases, leaving 6 bases not matched to a gene. The CDR3 loop spans 13 amino acids. CDR1 and CDR2 from the germline V gene are SGHTA and FQGNSA. The DNA of the CDR3 is TGTGCCACCGCCGGGACAGGGGCCACTGAAGCTTTCTTT. Protein: CATAGTGATEAFF.

On this clone itself: A junction end diverges from the germline sequence, so it may reflect a read error. The chain links TRBV7-7 to TRBJ2-5, with D possibly being TRBD2 (5 bases). Germline loops: CDR1 SSHAT, CDR2 FNYEAQ (reference sequence). CDR3 length: 14 residues. CDR3 region: CASSFGLAQETQYF. The CDR3 DNA reads TGTGCTAGCAGCTTCGGGCTAGCTCAAGAGACCCAGTACTTC. Combining the CDR3 with reference TRBV7-7 and TRBJ2-5 gives the whole variable domain GAGVSQSPRYKVTKRGQDVTLRCDPISSHATLYWYQQALGQGPEFLTYFNYEAQPDKSGLPSDRFSAERPEGSISTLTIQRTEQRDSAMYRCASSFGLAQETQYFGPGTRLLVL.